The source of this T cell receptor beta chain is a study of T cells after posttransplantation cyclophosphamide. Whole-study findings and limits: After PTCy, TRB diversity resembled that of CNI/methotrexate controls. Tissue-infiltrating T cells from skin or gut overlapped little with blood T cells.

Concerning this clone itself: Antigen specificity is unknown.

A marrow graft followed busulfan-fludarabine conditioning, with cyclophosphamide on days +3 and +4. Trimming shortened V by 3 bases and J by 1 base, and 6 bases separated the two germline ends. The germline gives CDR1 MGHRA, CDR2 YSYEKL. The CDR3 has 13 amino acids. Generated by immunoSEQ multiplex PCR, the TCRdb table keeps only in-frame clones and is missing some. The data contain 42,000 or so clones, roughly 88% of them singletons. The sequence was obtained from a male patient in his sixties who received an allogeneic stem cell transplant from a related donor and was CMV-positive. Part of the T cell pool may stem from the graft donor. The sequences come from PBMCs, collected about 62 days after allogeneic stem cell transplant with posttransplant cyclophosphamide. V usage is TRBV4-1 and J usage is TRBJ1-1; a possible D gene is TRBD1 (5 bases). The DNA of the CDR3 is TGCGCCAGCAGCCAGACAGCGAACACTGAAGCTTTCTTT. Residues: CASSQTANTEAFF.